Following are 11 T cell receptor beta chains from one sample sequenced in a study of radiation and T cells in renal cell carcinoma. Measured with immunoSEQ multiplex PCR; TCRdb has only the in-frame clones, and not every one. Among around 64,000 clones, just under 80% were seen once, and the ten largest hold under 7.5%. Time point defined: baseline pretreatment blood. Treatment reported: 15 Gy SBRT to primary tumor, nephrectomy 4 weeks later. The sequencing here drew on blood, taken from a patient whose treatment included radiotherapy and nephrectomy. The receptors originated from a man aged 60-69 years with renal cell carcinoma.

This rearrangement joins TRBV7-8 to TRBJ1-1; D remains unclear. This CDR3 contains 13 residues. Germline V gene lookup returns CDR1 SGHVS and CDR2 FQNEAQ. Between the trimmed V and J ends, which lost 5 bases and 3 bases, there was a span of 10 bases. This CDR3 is CASSKAIDTEAFF. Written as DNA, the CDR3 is TGTGCCAGCAGCAAAGCGATCGACACTGAAGCTTTCTTT.

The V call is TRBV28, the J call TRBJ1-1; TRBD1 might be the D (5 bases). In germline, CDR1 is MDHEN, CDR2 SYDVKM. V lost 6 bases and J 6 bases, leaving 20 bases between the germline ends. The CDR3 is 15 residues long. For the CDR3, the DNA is TGTGCCAGCAGCTCCGCGGGACCGCCTTCTCCTGAAGCTTTCTTT. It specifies CASSSAGPPSPEAFF.

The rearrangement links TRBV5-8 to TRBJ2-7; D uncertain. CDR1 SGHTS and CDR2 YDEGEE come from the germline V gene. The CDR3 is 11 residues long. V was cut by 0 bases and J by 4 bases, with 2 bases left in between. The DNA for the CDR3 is TGTGCCAGCAGCTTGGGATACGAGCAGTACTTC. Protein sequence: CASSLGYEQYF.

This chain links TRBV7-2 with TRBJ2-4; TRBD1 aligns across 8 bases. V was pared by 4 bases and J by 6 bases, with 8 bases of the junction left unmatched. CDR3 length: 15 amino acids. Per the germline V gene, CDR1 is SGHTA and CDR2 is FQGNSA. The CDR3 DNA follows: TGTGCCAGCAGCTATAGGACAGGGACCATAAACATTCAGTACTTC. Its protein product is CASSYRTGTINIQYF.

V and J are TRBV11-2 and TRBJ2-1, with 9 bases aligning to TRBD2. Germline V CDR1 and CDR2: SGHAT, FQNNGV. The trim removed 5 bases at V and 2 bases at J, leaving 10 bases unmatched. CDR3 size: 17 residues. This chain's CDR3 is CASSPVGGRAPYNEQFF. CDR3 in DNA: TGTGCCAGCAGCCCAGTGGGCGGGAGGGCCCCCTACAATGAGCAGTTCTTC.

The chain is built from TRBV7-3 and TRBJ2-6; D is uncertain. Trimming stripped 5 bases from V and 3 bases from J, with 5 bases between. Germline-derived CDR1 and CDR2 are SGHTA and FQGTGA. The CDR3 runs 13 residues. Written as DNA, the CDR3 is TGTGCCAGCAGCCCGCTTGGGGCCAACGTCCTGACTTTC. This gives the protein CASSPLGANVLTF.

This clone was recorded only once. The CDR3 reads CASSFVGSTDTQYF. CDR3 DNA sequence: TGTGCCAGCAGCTTTGTCGGGAGCACAGATACGCAGTATTTT. The rearrangement uses TRBV11-3 and TRBJ2-3; D remains unclear. Trimming removed 3 bases at V and 0 bases at J, with 7 bases between. The CDR3 is 14 residues long. Germline CDR1 SGHNT, CDR2 YENEEA.

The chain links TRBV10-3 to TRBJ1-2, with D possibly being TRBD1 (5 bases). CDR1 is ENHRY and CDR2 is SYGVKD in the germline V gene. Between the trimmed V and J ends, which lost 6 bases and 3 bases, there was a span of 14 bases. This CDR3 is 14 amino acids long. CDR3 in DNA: TGTGCCATCAGCCTGACAGATTTTCACTATGGCTACACCTTC. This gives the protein CAISLTDFHYGYTF.

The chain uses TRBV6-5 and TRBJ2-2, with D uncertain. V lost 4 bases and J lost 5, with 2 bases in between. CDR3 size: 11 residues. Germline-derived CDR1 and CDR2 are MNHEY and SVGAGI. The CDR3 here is CASSSTGELFF. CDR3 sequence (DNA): TGTGCCAGCAGTTCGACCGGGGAGCTGTTTTTT.

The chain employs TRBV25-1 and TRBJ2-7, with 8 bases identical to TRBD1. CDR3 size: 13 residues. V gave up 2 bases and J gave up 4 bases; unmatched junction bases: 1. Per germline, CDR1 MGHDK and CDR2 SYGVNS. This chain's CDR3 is CASSEQGAYEQYF. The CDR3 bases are TGTGCCAGCAGTGAACAGGGGGCGTACGAGCAGTACTTC.

This CDR3 reads CASGPGETQYF. DNA of the CDR3: TGTGCCAGCGGGCCCGGAGAGACCCAGTACTTC. The rearrangement joins TRBV6-5 to TRBJ2-5; D gene unclear. CDR3 length equals 11 residues. Per germline, CDR1 MNHEY and CDR2 SVGAGI. Trimming took off 8 bases at V and 4 bases at J, with 8 bases between the two ends.